This T cell receptor (beta chain) comes out of a study of glioma-infiltrating T cells after dendritic cell vaccination. Overall study: Patients had newly diagnosed or recurrent glioblastoma and received dendritic cell vaccines. Treatment, given 2003 to 2012, was autologous tumor lysate-pulsed dendritic cell vaccination.

The data were produced by immunoSEQ multiplex PCR, yet TCRdb's version contains in-frame clones alone and is incomplete. Of 90,000 or so clones in the sample, approximately 81% are singletons; the top ten hold under 3%. The V segment lost 0 bases and the J segment 0 bases; nucleotides outside the gene matches: 2. Germline V CDR1 and CDR2: SGDLS, YYNGEE. The CDR3 totals 16 residues. This specimen was blood, taken before dendritic cell vaccination. The rearrangement links TRBV9 to TRBJ2-7, with 11 bases fitting TRBD2. The clonotype comes from a human donor with glioblastoma. The CDR3 bases are TGTGCCAGCAGCGTAGGACTAGCGGGAAGCTCCTACGAGCAGTACTTC. Its protein product is CASSVGLAGSSYEQYF.